This T cell receptor (beta chain) was sequenced for a study of T cell repertoires in cytomegalovirus infection. Per germline, CDR1 SGHRS and CDR2 YFSETQ. V shed 5 bases and J shed 7 bases, with 16 bases lying between them. The CDR3 is 14 amino acids. This clonotype has at least ten counts. TCRdb reprocessed the reads with MiXCR, giving one entry per CDR3 protein. Altogether about 260,000 distinct CDR3 sequences are present, 12% to 15% being singletons, with the ten largest covering 7% to 9.5%. Sample: PBMCs. This TCR was sampled from a human donor in good health (CMV status not recorded). Some clones in this sample may be carry-over from other donors' samples. The V and J genes are TRBV5-1 and TRBJ2-1; D unclear. The CDR3 coding sequence is TGCGCCAGCAGTGAGCGAACAATCGTTAATGAGCAGTTCTTC. Amino acid sequence: CASSERTIVNEQFF.